These 3 T cell receptor beta chains share one sample of origin, sequenced in a study of blood T cells in healthy people across ages. Together with a sample-barcoded 5' primer, a J-beta primer mix was included in a second PCR lasting about 7 to 12 cycles. TCRdb re-called the 5' RACE reads with MiXCR, one entry per CDR3 protein. This table holds approximately 780,000 distinct CDR3 sequences, under 30% found once. In addition, the sample was reused for a study of T cells of mothers and their children.

The sequencing input was blood. The receptors were sampled from a boy younger than 18 in good health.

This clonotype was seen more than once but under ten times. The genes are TRBV11-2 and TRBJ1-2, with 7 bases matching TRBD1. Unmatched junction bases numbered 6, after V lost 4 bases and J lost 4 bases. The V gene's germline CDR1 is SGHAT and CDR2 FQNNGV. This CDR3 comprises 14 residues. CDR3 region: CASSSTGQSYGYTF. In DNA, the CDR3 is TGTGCCAGCAGCTCGACAGGGCAAAGCTATGGCTACACCTTC. The full variable domain, in which reference TRBV11-2 and TRBJ1-2 provide the parts outside the CDR3, is EAGVAQSPRYKIIEKRQSVAFWCNPISGHATLYWYQQILGQGPKLLIQFQNNGVVDDSQLPKDRFSAERLKGVDSTLKIQPAKLEDSAVYLCASSSTGQSYGYTFGSGTRLTVV.

Many counts were recorded for this clonotype. The gene calls are TRBV6-2 or TRBV6-3 and TRBJ1-5, with 8 bases matching TRBD1. Germline assignment: CDR1 MNHEY and CDR2 SVGEGT. The CDR3 loop spans 13 amino acids. Trimming took 6 bases from V and 4 from J; bases not matched to a gene: 2. The CDR3 DNA reads as TGTGCCAGCAGCCGGACAGGGAATCAGCCCCAGCATTTT. It is translated as CASSRTGNQPQHF.

There are a few counts of this clonotype. The chain joins TRBV4-1 to TRBJ2-1; D is unresolved. Trimming cost V 4 bases and J 4 bases, with 11 bases left between them. The germline gives CDR1 MGHRA, CDR2 YSYEKL. The CDR3 loop spans 14 amino acids. The CDR3 bases are TGCGCCAGCAGCCCGCCTGAGAGGTACAATGAGCAGTTCTTC. The encoded protein is CASSPPERYNEQFF.